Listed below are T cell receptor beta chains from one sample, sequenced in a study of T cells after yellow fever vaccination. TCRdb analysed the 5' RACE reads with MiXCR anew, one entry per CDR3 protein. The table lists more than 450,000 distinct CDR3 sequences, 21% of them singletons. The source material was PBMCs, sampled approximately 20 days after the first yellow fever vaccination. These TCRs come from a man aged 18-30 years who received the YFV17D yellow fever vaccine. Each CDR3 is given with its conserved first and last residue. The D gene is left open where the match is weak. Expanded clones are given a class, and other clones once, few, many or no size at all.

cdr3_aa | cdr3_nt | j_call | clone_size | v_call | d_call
CASSQGLGDYVPYF | TGCGCCAGCAGCCAAGGTCTGGGGGACTACGTCCCGTACTTC | TRBJ2-7 | many | TRBV4-3 | TRBD2
CASSPREQADGYTF | TGTGCCAGCAGCCCGCGAGAGCAGGCGGATGGCTACACCTTC | TRBJ1-2 | NA | TRBV7-2 | NA
CASSTGTPHEQYF | TGTGCCAGCAGCACCGGGACCCCTCACGAGCAGTACTTC | TRBJ2-7 | NA | TRBV7-9 | NA
CASRAQGSSGNTIYF | TGTGCCAGCAGGGCTCAGGGGTCATCTGGAAACACCATATATTTT | TRBJ1-3 | NA | TRBV12-3/TRBV12-4 | NA
CASSYSGEQYF | TGTGCCAGCAGTTATTCGGGCGAGCAGTACTTC | TRBJ2-7 | NA | TRBV6-2/TRBV6-3 | NA
CASSAIDTQYF | TGCGCCAGCAGTGCAATAGATACGCAGTATTTT | TRBJ2-3 | NA | TRBV10-2 | NA
CASSGRVGGGETQYF | TGCGCCAGCAGCGGAAGGGTAGGTGGAGGAGAGACCCAGTACTTC | TRBJ2-5 | NA | TRBV4-1 | NA
CASSLWGTGGSPLHF | TGCGCCAGCAGCCTTTGGGGGACAGGTGGTTCACCCCTCCACTTT | TRBJ1-6 | NA | TRBV5-1 | TRBD1
CASGLGQGNIQYF | TGTGCCAGCGGCCTGGGACAGGGAAACATTCAGTACTTC | TRBJ2-4 | few | TRBV11-3 | TRBD1
CASSLAGTTVQGNEQFF | TGTGCCAGCAGCTTAGCCGGGACCACGGTCCAGGGTAATGAGCAGTTCTTC | TRBJ2-1 | many | TRBV7-2 | NA
CASSSGPYEQYF | TGTGCCAGCAGTTCAGGGCCCTACGAGCAGTACTTC | TRBJ2-7 | few | TRBV12-3/TRBV12-4 | NA
CASSFTGYGNTIYF | TGTGCCAGCAGCTTTACAGGGTACGGAAACACCATATATTTT | TRBJ1-3 | few | TRBV27 | NA
CATSSDWAISYRQFF | TGTGCCACCAGCAGTGATTGGGCCATCTCCTATCGGCAGTTCTTC | TRBJ2-1 | once | TRBV15 | NA
CASSPPEGRGGRMPDNEQFF | TGTGCCAGCAGCCCACCCGAGGGGCGGGGGGGCCGAATGCCAGACAATGAGCAGTTCTTC | TRBJ2-1 | NA | TRBV28 | TRBD2
CASTKESGGGDEAFF | TGTGCCAGCACCAAAGAAAGTGGCGGCGGGGATGAAGCTTTCTTT | TRBJ1-1 | NA | TRBV6-1 | NA
CASSQAAVFRTIGGSYNSPLHF | TGTGCCAGCAGCCAAGCGGCCGTTTTTCGAACCATTGGTGGCTCCTATAATTCACCCCTCCACTTT | TRBJ1-6 | NA | TRBV4-2 | NA
CASSFRGVNNEQFF | TGTGCCAGCAGCTTCAGGGGGGTAAACAATGAGCAGTTCTTC | TRBJ2-1 | few | TRBV7-2 | NA
CSATGTSGGYEQYF | TGCAGTGCAACCGGGACTAGCGGGGGATACGAGCAGTACTTC | TRBJ2-7 | NA | TRBV20-1 | TRBD2
CSVESSVTGGQETQYF | TGCAGCGTGGAATCATCCGTGACAGGGGGGCAAGAGACCCAGTACTTC | TRBJ2-5 | NA | TRBV29-1 | TRBD1
CASRKQGASQPQHF | TGTGCCAGCAGAAAACAGGGGGCGAGTCAGCCCCAGCATTTT | TRBJ1-5 | NA | TRBV28 | TRBD1
CASSLAGQVGNQPQHF | TGTGCCAGCAGCCTCGCCGGACAGGTGGGCAATCAGCCCCAGCATTTT | TRBJ1-5 | few | TRBV5-5 | TRBD1
CASSLPRWGPDTEAFF | TGTGCCAGCAGCTTACCCCGGTGGGGGCCTGACACTGAAGCTTTCTTT | TRBJ1-1 | NA | TRBV7-6 | NA